This TCR beta chain was sequenced for a study of cytomegalovirus exposure and HLA in healthy donors. PCR involved 60 Vbeta and 13 Jbeta primers. Profiled with immunoSEQ multiplex PCR; TCRdb holds only in-frame clones, not every one. This sample has 180,000 or so clones, with about 75% found just once. This clone has just one count. Its antigen is unidentified. Notes on the study in general: There were 150 to 200 TCR beta chains listed as cytomegalovirus-associated. Three chains linked to CMV were shown in vitro to be specific for CMV antigens. TCR beta V- and J-gene trimming was later associated with a missense DCLRE1C variant. Fewer N-insertions (relative to the 666-donor mean) were reportedly seen in an Asian-associated ancestry cluster in a later analysis.

This CDR3 comprises 15 residues. Germline-derived CDR1 and CDR2 are WSHSY and SAAADI. The V gene lost 6 bases and the J gene lost 7 bases, with 19 bases spanning the gap. The chain links TRBV10-2 to TRBJ2-1, with D perhaps matching TRBD2 (6 bases). The sequenced sample was PBMCs. This receptor was obtained from a woman aged 35 to 49 in good health and CMV-seropositive. CDR3 protein: CASRDDRRALNEQFF. The CDR3 DNA reads TGCGCCAGCAGGGATGATAGGAGGGCCTTGAATGAGCAGTTCTTC.